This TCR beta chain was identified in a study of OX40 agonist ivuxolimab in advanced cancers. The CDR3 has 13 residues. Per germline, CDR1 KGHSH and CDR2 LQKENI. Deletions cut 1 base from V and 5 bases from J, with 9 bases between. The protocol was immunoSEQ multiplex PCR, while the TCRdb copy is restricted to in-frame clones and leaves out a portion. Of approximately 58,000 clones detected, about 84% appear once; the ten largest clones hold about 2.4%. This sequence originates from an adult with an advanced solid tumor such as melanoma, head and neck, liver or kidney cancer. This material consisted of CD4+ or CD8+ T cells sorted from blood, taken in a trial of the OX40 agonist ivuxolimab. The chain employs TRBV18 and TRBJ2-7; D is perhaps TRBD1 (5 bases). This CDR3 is CASSPQGFDEQYF. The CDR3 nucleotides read TGTGCCAGCTCACCACAGGGGTTCGACGAGCAGTACTTC.